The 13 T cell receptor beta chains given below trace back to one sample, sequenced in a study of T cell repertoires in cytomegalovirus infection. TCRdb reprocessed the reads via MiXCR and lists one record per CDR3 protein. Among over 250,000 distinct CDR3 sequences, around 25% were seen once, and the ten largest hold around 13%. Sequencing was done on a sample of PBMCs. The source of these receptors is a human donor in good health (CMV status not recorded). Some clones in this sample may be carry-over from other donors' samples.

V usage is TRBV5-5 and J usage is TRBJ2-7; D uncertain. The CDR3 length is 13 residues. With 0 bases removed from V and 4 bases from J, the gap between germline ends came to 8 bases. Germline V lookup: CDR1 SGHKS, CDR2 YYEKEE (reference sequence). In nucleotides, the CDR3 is TGTGCCAGCAGCTTGGAGATGGGTTACGAGCAGTACTTC. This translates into CASSLEMGYEQYF.

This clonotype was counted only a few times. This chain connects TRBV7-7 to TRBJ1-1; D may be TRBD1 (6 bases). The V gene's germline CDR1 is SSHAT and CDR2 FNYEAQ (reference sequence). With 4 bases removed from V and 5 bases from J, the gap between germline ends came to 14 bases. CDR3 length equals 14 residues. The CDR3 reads CASSSTSGVTEAFF. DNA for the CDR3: TGTGCCAGCAGCTCGACCTCAGGGGTGACTGAAGCTTTCTTT.

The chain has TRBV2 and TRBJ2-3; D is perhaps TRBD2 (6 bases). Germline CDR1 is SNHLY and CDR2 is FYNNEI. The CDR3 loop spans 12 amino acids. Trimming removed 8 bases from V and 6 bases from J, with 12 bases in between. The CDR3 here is CASRKGGDTQYF. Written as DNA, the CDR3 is TGTGCCAGCCGAAAGGGAGGTGATACGCAGTATTTT.

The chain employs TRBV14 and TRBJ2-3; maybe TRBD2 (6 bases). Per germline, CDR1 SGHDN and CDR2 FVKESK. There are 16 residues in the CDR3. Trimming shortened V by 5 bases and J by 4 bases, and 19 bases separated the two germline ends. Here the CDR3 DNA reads TGTGCCAGCAGCTGGATGGATGCGCGGGGAGCAGATACGCAGTATTTT. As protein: CASSWMDARGADTQYF.

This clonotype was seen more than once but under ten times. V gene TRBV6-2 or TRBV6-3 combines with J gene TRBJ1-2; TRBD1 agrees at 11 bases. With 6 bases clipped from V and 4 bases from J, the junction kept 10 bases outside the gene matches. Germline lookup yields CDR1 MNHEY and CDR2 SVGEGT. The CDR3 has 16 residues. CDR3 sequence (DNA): TGTGCCAGCAGATCAATCGGGACAGGGGGTAGCTATGGCTACACCTTC. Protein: CASRSIGTGGSYGYTF.

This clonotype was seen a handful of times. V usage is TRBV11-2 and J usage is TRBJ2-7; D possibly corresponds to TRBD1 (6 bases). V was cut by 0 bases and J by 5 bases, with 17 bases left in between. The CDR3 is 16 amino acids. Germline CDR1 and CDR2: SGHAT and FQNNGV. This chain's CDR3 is CASSLDREGVRNEQYF. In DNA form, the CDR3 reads TGTGCCAGCAGCTTAGATCGTGAGGGGGTTCGCAACGAGCAGTACTTC.

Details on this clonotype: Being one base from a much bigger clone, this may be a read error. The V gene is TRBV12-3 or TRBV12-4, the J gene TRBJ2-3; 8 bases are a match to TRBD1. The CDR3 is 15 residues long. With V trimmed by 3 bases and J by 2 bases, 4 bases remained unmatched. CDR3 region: CASSFWGQVTDTQYF. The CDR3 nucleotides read TGTGCCAGCAGTTTTTGGGGACAGGTCACAGATACGCAGTATTTT.

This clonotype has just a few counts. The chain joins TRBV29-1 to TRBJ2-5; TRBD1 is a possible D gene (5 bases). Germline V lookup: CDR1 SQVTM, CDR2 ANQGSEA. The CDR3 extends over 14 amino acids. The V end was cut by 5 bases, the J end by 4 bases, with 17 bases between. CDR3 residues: CSVSQGAVRETQYF. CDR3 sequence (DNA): TGCAGCGTTAGCCAGGGTGCAGTACGAGAGACCCAGTACTTC.

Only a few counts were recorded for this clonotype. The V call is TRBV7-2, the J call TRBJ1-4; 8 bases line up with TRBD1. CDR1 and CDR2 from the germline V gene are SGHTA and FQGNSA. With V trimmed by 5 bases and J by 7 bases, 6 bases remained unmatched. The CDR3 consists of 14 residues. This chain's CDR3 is CASSPDRGFEKLFF. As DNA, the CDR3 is TGTGCCAGCAGCCCCGACAGGGGTTTTGAAAAACTGTTTTTT.

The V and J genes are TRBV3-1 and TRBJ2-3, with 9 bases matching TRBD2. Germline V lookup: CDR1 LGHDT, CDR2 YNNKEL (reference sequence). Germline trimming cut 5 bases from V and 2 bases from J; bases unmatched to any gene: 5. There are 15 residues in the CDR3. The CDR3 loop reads CASSSSGRTTDTQYF. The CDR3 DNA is TGTGCCAGCAGCTCCAGCGGGAGGACCACAGATACGCAGTATTTT.

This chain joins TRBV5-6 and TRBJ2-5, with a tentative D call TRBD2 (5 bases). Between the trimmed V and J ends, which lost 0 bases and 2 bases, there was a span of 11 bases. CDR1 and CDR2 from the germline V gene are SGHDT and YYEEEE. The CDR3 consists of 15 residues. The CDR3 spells CASSLEGRTQETQYF. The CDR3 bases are TGTGCCAGCAGCTTGGAAGGACGGACTCAAGAGACCCAGTACTTC.

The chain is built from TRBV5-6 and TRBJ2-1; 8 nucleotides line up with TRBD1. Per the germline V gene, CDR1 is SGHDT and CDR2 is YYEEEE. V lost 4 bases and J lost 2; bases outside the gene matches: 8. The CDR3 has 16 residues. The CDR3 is CASSPGTGTTYNEQFF. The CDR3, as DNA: TGTGCCAGCAGCCCGGGGACAGGAACTACCTACAATGAGCAGTTCTTC.

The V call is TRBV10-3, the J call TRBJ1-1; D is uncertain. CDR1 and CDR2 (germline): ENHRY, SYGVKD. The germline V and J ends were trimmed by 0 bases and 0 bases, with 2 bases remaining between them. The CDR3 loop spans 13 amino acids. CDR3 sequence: CAISESMNTEAFF. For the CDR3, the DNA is TGTGCCATCAGTGAGTCGATGAACACTGAAGCTTTCTTT.